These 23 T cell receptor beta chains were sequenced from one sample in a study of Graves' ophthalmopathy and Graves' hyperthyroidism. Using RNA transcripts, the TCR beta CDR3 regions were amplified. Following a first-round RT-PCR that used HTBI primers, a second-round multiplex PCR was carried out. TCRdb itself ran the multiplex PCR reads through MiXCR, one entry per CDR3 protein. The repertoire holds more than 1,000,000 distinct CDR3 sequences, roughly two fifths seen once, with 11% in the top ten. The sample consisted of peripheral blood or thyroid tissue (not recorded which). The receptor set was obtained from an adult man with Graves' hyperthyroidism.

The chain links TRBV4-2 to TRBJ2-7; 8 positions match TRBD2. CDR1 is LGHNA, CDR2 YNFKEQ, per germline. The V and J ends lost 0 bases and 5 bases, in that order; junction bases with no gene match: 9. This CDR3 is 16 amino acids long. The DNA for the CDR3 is TGTGCCAGCAGCCAAGATCCGGGACTAGAGGTCCACGAGCAGTACTTC. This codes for CASSQDPGLEVHEQYF.

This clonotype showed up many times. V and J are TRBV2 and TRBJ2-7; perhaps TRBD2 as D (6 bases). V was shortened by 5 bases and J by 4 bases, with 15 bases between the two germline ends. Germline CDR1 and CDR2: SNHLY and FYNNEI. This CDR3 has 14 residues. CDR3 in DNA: TGTGCCAGCAGTACCACCCCGGGAGCTTACGAGCAGTACTTC. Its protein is CASSTTPGAYEQYF. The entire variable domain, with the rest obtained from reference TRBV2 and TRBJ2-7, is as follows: EPEVTQTPSHQVTQMGQEVILRCVPISNHLYFYWYRQILGQKVEFLVSFYNNEISEKSEIFDDQFSVERPDGSNFTLKIRSTKLEDSAMYFCASSTTPGAYEQYFGPGTRLTVT.

The CDR3 loop reads CASSETGDKLFF. The CDR3 nucleotides read TGTGCCAGCAGTGAGACAGGGGATAAACTGTTTTTT. The chain recombines TRBV25-1 with TRBJ1-4; the match to TRBD1 covers 8 bases. CDR1 is MGHDK, CDR2 SYGVNS, per germline. Trimming cost V 3 bases and J 11 bases; bases outside gene matches: 2. This CDR3 has 12 residues.

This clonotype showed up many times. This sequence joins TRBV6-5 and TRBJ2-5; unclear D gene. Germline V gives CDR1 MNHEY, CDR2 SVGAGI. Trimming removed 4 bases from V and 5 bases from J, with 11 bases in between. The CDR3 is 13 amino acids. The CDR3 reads CASSSSRLETQYF. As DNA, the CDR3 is TGTGCCAGCAGTTCGTCCCGGCTGGAGACCCAGTACTTC.

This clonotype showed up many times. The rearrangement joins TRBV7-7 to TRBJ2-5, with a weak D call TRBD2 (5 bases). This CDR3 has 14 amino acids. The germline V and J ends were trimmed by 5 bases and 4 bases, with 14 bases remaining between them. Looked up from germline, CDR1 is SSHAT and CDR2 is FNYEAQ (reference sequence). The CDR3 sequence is CASSGMEATETQYF. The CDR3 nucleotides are TGTGCCAGCAGCGGAATGGAGGCCACAGAGACCCAGTACTTC.

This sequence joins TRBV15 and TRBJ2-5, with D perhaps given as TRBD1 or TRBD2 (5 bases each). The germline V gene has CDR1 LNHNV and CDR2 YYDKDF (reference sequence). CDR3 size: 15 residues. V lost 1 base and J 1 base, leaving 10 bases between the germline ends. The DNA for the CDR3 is TGTGCCACCAGCAGAGCAGGGCTAGCCCAAGAGACCCAGTACTTC. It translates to CATSRAGLAQETQYF.

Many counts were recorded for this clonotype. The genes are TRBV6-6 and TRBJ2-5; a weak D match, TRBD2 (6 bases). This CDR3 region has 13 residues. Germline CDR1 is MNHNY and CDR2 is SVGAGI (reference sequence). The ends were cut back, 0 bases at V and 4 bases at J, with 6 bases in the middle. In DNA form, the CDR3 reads TGTGCCAGCAGTTACTCGGGAGGAGAGACCCAGTACTTC. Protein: CASSYSGGETQYF.

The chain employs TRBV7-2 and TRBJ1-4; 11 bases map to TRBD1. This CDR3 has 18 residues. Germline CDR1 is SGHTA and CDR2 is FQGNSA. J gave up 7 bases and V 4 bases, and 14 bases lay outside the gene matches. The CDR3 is CASSYTSGTGGLVEKLFF. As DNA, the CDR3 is TGTGCCAGCAGCTATACTAGCGGGACAGGGGGGTTGGTTGAAAAACTGTTTTTT.

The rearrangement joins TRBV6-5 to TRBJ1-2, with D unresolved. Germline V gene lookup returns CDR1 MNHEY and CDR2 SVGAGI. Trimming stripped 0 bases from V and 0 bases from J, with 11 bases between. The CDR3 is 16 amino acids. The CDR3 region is CASSYSTLPSNYGYTF. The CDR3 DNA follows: TGTGCCAGCAGTTACTCGACGCTCCCTTCTAACTATGGCTACACCTTC.

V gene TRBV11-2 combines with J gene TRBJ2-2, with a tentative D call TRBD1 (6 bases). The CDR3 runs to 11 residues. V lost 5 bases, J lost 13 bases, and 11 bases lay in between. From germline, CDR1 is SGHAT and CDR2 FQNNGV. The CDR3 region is CASSLQGMLFF. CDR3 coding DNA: TGTGCCAGCAGCCTACAGGGCATGCTGTTTTTT.

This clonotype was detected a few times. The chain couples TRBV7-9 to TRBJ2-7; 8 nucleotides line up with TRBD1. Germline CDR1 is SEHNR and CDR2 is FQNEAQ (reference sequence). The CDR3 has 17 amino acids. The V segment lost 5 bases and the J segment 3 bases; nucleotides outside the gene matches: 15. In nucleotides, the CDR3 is TGTGCCAGCAGCCACCCCACTAGAGACAGGGGATACTACGAGCAGTACTTC. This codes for CASSHPTRDRGYYEQYF. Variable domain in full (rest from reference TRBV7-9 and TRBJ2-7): DTGVSQNPRHKITKRGQNVTFRCDPISEHNRLYWYRQTLGQGPEFLTYFQNEAQLEKSRLLSDRFSAERPKGSFSTLEIQRTEQGDSAMYLCASSHPTRDRGYYEQYFGPGTRLTVT.

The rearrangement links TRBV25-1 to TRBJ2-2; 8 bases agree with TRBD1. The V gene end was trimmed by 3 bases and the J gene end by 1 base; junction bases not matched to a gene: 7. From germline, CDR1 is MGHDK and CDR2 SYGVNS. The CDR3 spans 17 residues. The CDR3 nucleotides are TGTGCCAGCAGTGAGCTTGCCGGGACAGGGAACACCGGGGAGCTGTTTTTT. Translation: CASSELAGTGNTGELFF.

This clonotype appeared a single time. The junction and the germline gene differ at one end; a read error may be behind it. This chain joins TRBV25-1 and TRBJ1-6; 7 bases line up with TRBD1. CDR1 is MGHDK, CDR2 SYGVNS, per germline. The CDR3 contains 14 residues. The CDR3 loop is CTSRDRGGNSPLHF. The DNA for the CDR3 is TGTACCAGCAGAGATCGAGGGGGCAATTCACCCCTCCACTTT.

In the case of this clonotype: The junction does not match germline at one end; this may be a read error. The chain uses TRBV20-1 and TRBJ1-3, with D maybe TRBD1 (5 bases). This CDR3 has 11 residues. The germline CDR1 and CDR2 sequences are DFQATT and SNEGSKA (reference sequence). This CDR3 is CSARDRFSGHF. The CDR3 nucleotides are TGCAGTGCTAGAGATCGTTTTTCGGGACATTTT.

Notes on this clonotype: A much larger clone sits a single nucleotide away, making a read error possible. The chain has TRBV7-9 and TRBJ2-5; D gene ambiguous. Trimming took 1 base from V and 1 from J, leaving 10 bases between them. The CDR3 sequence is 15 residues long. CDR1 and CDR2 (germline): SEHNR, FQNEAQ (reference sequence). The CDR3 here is CASSLDPGSQETQYF. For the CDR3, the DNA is TGTGCCAGCAGCTTAGACCCTGGTTCCCAAGAGACCCAGTACTTC. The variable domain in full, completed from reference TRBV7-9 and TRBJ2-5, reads DTGVSQNPRHKITKRGQNVTFRCDPISEHNRLYWYRQTLGQGPEFLTYFQNEAQLEKSRLLSDRFSAERPKGSFSTLEIQRTEQGDSAMYLCASSLDPGSQETQYFGPGTRLLVL.

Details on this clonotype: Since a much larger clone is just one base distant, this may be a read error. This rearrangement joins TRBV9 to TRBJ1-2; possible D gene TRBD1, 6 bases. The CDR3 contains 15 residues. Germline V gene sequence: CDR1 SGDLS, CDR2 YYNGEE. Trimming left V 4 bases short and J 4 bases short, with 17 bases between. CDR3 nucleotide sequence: TGTGCCAGCAGCCCGAGGGGGGACGGAAGCTATGGCTACACCTTC. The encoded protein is CASSPRGDGSYGYTF. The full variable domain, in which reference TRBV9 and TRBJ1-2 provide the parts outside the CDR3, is DSGVTQTPKHLITATGQRVTLRCSPRSGDLSVYWYQQSLDQGLQFLIQYYNGEERAKGNILERFSAQQFPDLHSELNLSSLELGDSALYFCASSPRGDGSYGYTFGSGTRLTVV.

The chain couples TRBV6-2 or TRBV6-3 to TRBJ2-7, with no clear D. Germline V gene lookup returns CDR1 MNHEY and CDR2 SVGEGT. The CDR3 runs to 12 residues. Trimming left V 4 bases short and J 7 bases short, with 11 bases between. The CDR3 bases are TGTGCCAGCAGTTGGGTCTCCCTGGAGCAGTACTTC. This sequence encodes CASSWVSLEQYF.

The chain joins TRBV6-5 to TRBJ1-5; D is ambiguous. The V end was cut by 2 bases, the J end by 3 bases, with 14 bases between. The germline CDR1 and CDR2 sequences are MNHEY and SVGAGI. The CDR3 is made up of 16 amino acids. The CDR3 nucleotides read TGTGCCAGCAGTTACCCGATGCGGAGCCTCAATCAGCCCCAGCATTTT. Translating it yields CASSYPMRSLNQPQHF.

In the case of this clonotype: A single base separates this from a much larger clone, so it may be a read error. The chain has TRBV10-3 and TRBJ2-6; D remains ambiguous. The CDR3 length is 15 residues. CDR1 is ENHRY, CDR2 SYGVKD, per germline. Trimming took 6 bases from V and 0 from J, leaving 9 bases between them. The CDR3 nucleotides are TGTGCCATCAGCACGACCGCCTCTGGGGCCAACGTCCTGACTTTC. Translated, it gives CAISTTASGANVLTF.

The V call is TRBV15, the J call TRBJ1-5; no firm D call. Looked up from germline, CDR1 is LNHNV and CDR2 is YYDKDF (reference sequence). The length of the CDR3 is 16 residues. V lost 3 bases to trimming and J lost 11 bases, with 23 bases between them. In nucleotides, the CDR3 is TGTGCCACCAGCAGGGTGTTAGGACTACACCAAGAGACCCAGCATTTT. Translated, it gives CATSRVLGLHQETQHF.

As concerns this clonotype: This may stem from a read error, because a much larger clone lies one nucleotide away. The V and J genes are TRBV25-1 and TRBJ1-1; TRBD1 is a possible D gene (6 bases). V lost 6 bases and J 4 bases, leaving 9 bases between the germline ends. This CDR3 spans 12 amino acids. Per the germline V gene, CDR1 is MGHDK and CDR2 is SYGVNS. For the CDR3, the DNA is TGTGCCAGCAGGGGGGGGGCCACTGAAGCTTTCTTT. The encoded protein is CASRGGATEAFF. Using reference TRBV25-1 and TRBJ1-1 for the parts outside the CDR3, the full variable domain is EADIYQTPRYLVIGTGKKITLECSQTMGHDKMYWYQQDPGMELHLIHYSYGVNSTEKGDLSSESTVSRIRTEHFPLTLESARPSHTSQYLCASRGGATEAFFGQGTRLTVV.

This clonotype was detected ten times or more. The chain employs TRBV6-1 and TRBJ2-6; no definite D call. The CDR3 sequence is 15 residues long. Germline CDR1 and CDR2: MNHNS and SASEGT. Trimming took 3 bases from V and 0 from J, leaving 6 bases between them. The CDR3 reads CASSDTASGANVLTF. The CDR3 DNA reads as TGTGCCAGCAGTGACACAGCCTCTGGGGCCAACGTCCTGACTTTC.

The CDR3 loop is CASIGASSSSAGELFF. The CDR3 DNA is TGTGCCAGCATCGGTGCTAGTTCGAGTTCGGCCGGGGAGCTGTTTTTT. The gene calls are TRBV7-9 and TRBJ2-2, with unresolved D. This CDR3 has 16 amino acids. Germline V lookup: CDR1 SEHNR, CDR2 FQNEAQ (reference sequence). The V end was cut by 7 bases, the J end by 6 bases, with 21 bases between.